Shown below are 29 T cell receptor beta chains from a single sample sequenced in a study of shared clonotypes between healthy human individuals. Sequenced by immunoSEQ multiplex PCR; TCRdb stores in-frame clones only, minus some. This sample has some 2.1 million clones, with 90% to 95% found just once. Source material: naive CD4+ T cells sorted from blood. Subset specified: CD45RA+ positively selected. Receptor source: a man younger than 35 in good health.

The chain couples TRBV7-2 to TRBJ2-4, with D possibly matching TRBD1 (5 bases). This CDR3 is built from 13 residues. The germline gives CDR1 SGHTA, CDR2 FQGNSA. Trimming removed 4 bases from V and 10 bases from J, with 14 bases in between. The DNA for the CDR3 is TGTGCCAGCAGCTCAAATCAGAGACAGATTCAGTACTTC. Encoded protein: CASSSNQRQIQYF.

This sequence joins TRBV20-1 and TRBJ2-1; 7 bases map to TRBD1. The germline V gene encodes CDR1 DFQATT and CDR2 SNEGSKA (reference sequence). The J segment lost 10 bases and the V segment lost 5 bases, leaving 5 bases of the junction unmatched. The CDR3 covers 11 residues. The CDR3 sequence: CSALGQAEQFF. In DNA form, the CDR3 reads TGCAGTGCTCTAGGACAGGCCGAGCAGTTCTTC.

This chain joins TRBV5-5 and TRBJ2-7, with a possible D match to TRBD2 (5 bases). This CDR3 has 14 amino acids. V lost 6 bases to trimming and J lost 0 bases, with 13 bases between them. Germline V CDR1 and CDR2: SGHKS, YYEKEE (reference sequence). Written as DNA, the CDR3 is TGTGCCAGCATCTTACTAGGGAGCTCCTACGAGCAGTACTTC. Translated, it gives CASILLGSSYEQYF.

This chain joins TRBV5-4 and TRBJ2-7; TRBD2 agrees at 12 bases. Germline V lookup: CDR1 SGHNT, CDR2 YYREEE (reference sequence). The CDR3 spans 19 residues. V dropped 3 bases and J dropped 4; count of bases not matched to a gene: 17. CDR3 nucleotides: TGTGCCAGCAGCTCATACAAAACGATAGGACTAGCGGGGTTTTACGAGCAGTACTTC. Protein product: CASSSYKTIGLAGFYEQYF.

The genes are TRBV6-5 and TRBJ2-5; perhaps TRBD2 as D (5 bases). With 7 bases removed from V and 4 bases from J, the gap between germline ends came to 16 bases. Germline CDR1 is MNHEY and CDR2 is SVGAGI. There are 14 residues in the CDR3. The CDR3 reads CASTPPGGRETQYF. CDR3 sequence (DNA): TGTGCCAGCACCCCCCCAGGCGGGCGAGAGACCCAGTACTTC.

This rearrangement joins TRBV5-4 to TRBJ2-5; D remains ambiguous. Germline CDR1 and CDR2: SGHNT and YYREEE (reference sequence). The V gene lost 3 bases and the J gene lost 4 bases, with 10 bases spanning the gap. The CDR3 runs 13 residues. CDR3 amino acids: CASSSRAVETQYF. CDR3 nucleotide sequence: TGTGCCAGCAGCTCTCGGGCTGTAGAGACCCAGTACTTC.

The chain couples TRBV29-1 to TRBJ2-3; 9 nucleotides line up with TRBD1. This CDR3 has 12 residues. Germline CDR1 and CDR2: SQVTM and ANQGSEA. V was clipped by 6 bases and J by 5 bases; unmatched bases: 3. In DNA, the CDR3 is TGCAGCGTGTGGGACAGGGTAGATACGCAGTATTTT. It translates to CSVWDRVDTQYF.

The chain couples TRBV4-1 to TRBJ1-4, with 9 bases identical to TRBD1. The germline gives CDR1 MGHRA, CDR2 YSYEKL. V shed 1 base and J 7 bases; nucleotides not matched to a gene: 16. The CDR3 length is 19 residues. CDR3 sequence (DNA): TGCGCCAGCAGCCAAGTTGTGGGACAGGGTTTTAACAGTGGTGAAAAACTGTTTTTT. Protein: CASSQVVGQGFNSGEKLFF.

The chain links TRBV7-2 to TRBJ2-7, with unresolved D. Trimming cost V 5 bases and J 2 bases, with 10 bases left between them. Germline loops: CDR1 SGHTA, CDR2 FQGNSA. The CDR3 covers 13 residues. The CDR3 sequence: CASSARSAYEQYF. In DNA, the CDR3 is TGTGCCAGCAGCGCCCGCTCGGCCTACGAGCAGTACTTC.

This clone was seen a few times. CDR3 coding DNA: TGCGCCAGCAGCTTGGCCAACGAGCAGTACTTC. This translates into CASSLANEQYF. The chain couples TRBV5-1 to TRBJ2-7, with D unresolved. The CDR3 consists of 11 residues. Deletions cut 0 bases from V and 5 bases from J, with 3 bases between. CDR1 and CDR2 from the germline V gene are SGHRS and YFSETQ.

The V and J genes are TRBV11-2 and TRBJ1-1; D not resolved. With 6 bases removed from V and 2 bases from J, the gap between germline ends came to 10 bases. The CDR3 sequence is 13 residues long. From germline, CDR1 is SGHAT and CDR2 FQNNGV. For the CDR3, the DNA is TGTGCCAGCAGACCAACACAAAACACTGAAGCTTTCTTT. This translates into CASRPTQNTEAFF.

V usage is TRBV10-3 and J usage is TRBJ1-1; unclear D gene. Trimming shortened V by 6 bases and J by 0 bases, and 17 bases separated the two germline ends. The CDR3 is 16 amino acids. Per germline, CDR1 ENHRY and CDR2 SYGVKD. The CDR3 sequence: CAISSAQAGLNTEAFF. Here the CDR3 DNA reads TGTGCCATCAGCAGTGCCCAGGCGGGGTTGAACACTGAAGCTTTCTTT.

Notes on this clone: Additional DNA sequences in this sample encode the identical CDR3. V gene TRBV6-6 combines with J gene TRBJ1-4, with D perhaps matching TRBD1 (5 bases). The CDR3 length is 14 residues. Trimming pared 3 bases from V and 4 bases from J, leaving 9 bases between. Germline V gene sequence: CDR1 MNHNY, CDR2 SVGAGI (reference sequence). CDR3 residues: CASSYGQGNEKLFF. The CDR3 DNA sequence: TGTGCCAGCAGTTATGGGCAGGGTAATGAAAAACTGTTTTTT.

V gene TRBV18 combines with J gene TRBJ2-5; 8 nucleotides align to TRBD2. Trimming took 5 bases from V and 1 from J; bases not matched to a gene: 6. The length of the CDR3 is 15 residues. The germline V gene has CDR1 KGHSH and CDR2 LQKENI. The CDR3 loop reads CASSSGLASQETQYF. CDR3 sequence (DNA): TGTGCCAGCTCATCCGGACTAGCCTCCCAAGAGACCCAGTACTTC.

Comments on this clone: Other DNA variants within this sample encode the same CDR3. This rearrangement joins TRBV5-6 to TRBJ2-7; 10 bases are a match to TRBD1. Trimming cost V 2 bases and J 4 bases; bases outside gene matches: 3. The CDR3 is 14 amino acids. Germline loops: CDR1 SGHDT, CDR2 YYEEEE. CDR3: CASSFRDRGYEQYF. In DNA, the CDR3 is TGTGCCAGCAGCTTCCGGGACAGGGGATACGAGCAGTACTTC.

This rearrangement joins TRBV15 to TRBJ1-6; a possible D gene is TRBD1 (6 bases). Trimming shortened V by 0 bases and J by 2 bases, and 14 bases separated the two germline ends. The length of the CDR3 is 18 residues. Germline V gives CDR1 LNHNV, CDR2 YYDKDF (reference sequence). As DNA, the CDR3 is TGTGCCACCAGCAGAGATAGGGCCAGGGGAGCCTATAATTCACCCCTCCACTTT. Encoded protein: CATSRDRARGAYNSPLHF.

Of note for this clone: This specimen includes other DNA sequences encoding the same CDR3. V is TRBV2 and J is TRBJ2-7, with no clear D. This CDR3 has 11 residues. Trimming removed 4 bases at V and 3 bases at J, with 4 bases between. The V gene's germline CDR1 is SNHLY and CDR2 FYNNEI. The CDR3 coding sequence is TGTGCCAGCAGTGGTAGCTACGAGCAGTACTTC. Amino acids: CASSGSYEQYF.

This clone was counted a single time. The chain has TRBV7-9 and TRBJ1-1; maybe TRBD1 (6 bases). Germline V gene data show CDR1 as SEHNR and CDR2 as FQNEAQ (reference sequence). The CDR3 covers 14 residues. Trimming pared 6 bases from V and 1 base from J, leaving 12 bases between. The DNA for the CDR3 is TGTGCCAGCAGTTACGGGGGCGCGAACACTGAAGCTTTCTTT. Its protein is CASSYGGANTEAFF.

With regard to this clone: Different DNA sequences within this sample yield the same CDR3. The J gene is TRBJ1-2, the V gene TRBV5-1, with 12 bases aligning to TRBD1. The ends lost 4 bases at V and 7 bases at J; junction bases unmatched: 5. Germline lookup yields CDR1 SGHRS and CDR2 YFSETQ. CDR3 length: 14 residues. In DNA, the CDR3 is TGCGCCAGCAGCCCAGGGACAGGGGGCAGTGGCTACACCTTC. Its protein is CASSPGTGGSGYTF.

The chain uses TRBV4-3 and TRBJ1-2; 10 nucleotides align to TRBD1. Germline lookup yields CDR1 LGHNA and CDR2 YSLEER. The CDR3 length is 16 residues. Trimming at V came to 0 bases and at J to 7 bases, leaving 8 bases not matched to a gene. For the CDR3, the DNA is TGCGCCAGCAGCCAAGATTTGGGACAGGGGAGGGCTGGCTACACCTTC. Translated: CASSQDLGQGRAGYTF.

This rearrangement joins TRBV15 to TRBJ1-4; unclear D gene. The germline V gene has CDR1 LNHNV and CDR2 YYDKDF (reference sequence). V was pared by 7 bases and J by 4 bases, with 13 bases between. CDR3 length: 14 amino acids. This CDR3 reads CATTIPNLNEKLFF. The CDR3 region has the DNA TGTGCCACCACGATCCCGAACCTTAATGAAAAACTGTTTTTT.

The chain links TRBV6-5 to TRBJ2-2, with D possibly matching TRBD1 (6 bases). The V gene lost 2 bases and the J gene lost 2 bases, with 9 bases spanning the gap. The germline V gene encodes CDR1 MNHEY and CDR2 SVGAGI. The CDR3 length is 15 residues. The CDR3 nucleotides read TGTGCCAGCAGTTACGTGACAGGAAACACCGGGGAGCTGTTTTTT. Protein sequence: CASSYVTGNTGELFF.

Remarks on this clone: Other DNA sequences of this sample code for an identical CDR3. J is TRBJ2-2 and V is TRBV5-4; D not certain. V was trimmed by 0 bases and J by 1 base, leaving 7 bases between them. Germline V gene sequence: CDR1 SGHNT, CDR2 YYREEE (reference sequence). The CDR3 is 15 residues long. This CDR3 reads CASSLDPGNTGELFF. CDR3 coding DNA: TGTGCCAGCAGCTTGGATCCTGGGAACACCGGGGAGCTGTTTTTT.

The rearrangement links TRBV10-3 to TRBJ2-7; no clear D. Per germline, CDR1 ENHRY and CDR2 SYGVKD. There are 14 residues in the CDR3. The germline V and J ends were trimmed by 4 bases and 0 bases, with 10 bases remaining between them. The chain's CDR3 is CAISGEGYSYEQYF. DNA for the CDR3: TGTGCCATCAGTGGCGAAGGGTACTCCTACGAGCAGTACTTC.

In this sample, this clone turned up once. V gene TRBV29-1 combines with J gene TRBJ1-4; TRBD1 agrees at 8 bases. The CDR3 totals 14 residues. Germline loops: CDR1 SQVTM, CDR2 ANQGSEA. Trimming cost V 6 bases and J 0 bases; bases outside gene matches: 3. The CDR3 nucleotides are TGCAGCGTGAGACAGGGGACAACTAATGAAAAACTGTTTTTT. It is translated as CSVRQGTTNEKLFF. The full variable domain, its missing parts supplied by reference TRBV29-1 and TRBJ1-4, is SAVISQKPSRDICQRGTSLTIQCQVDSQVTMMFWYRQQPGQSLTLIATANQGSEATYESGFVIDKFPISRPNLTFSTLTVSNMSPEDSSIYLCSVRQGTTNEKLFFGSGTQLSVL.

The chain recombines TRBV25-1 with TRBJ2-6; tentative D call: TRBD2 (7 bases). From germline, CDR1 is MGHDK and CDR2 SYGVNS. Trimming left V 6 bases short and J 2 bases short, with 17 bases between. This CDR3 comprises 17 residues. The CDR3 sequence is CASSDRGGGTGANVLTF. The CDR3 DNA reads as TGTGCCAGCAGCGATAGGGGAGGGGGAACTGGGGCCAACGTCCTGACTTTC.

V gene TRBV28 combines with J gene TRBJ1-1; no reliable D call. Germline V gene sequence: CDR1 MDHEN, CDR2 SYDVKM. V lost 1 base, J lost 5 bases, and 14 bases lay in between. The CDR3 is 15 amino acids. CDR3 region: CASSLFSSFGTEAFF. CDR3 DNA: TGTGCCAGCAGTTTATTCTCTTCTTTTGGGACTGAAGCTTTCTTT.

CDR3 nucleotide sequence: TGTGCCAGCAGTTTAACGATCGGGAGGAACACTGAAGCTTTCTTT. Protein: CASSLTIGRNTEAFF. This chain joins TRBV28 and TRBJ1-1; D is uncertain. The CDR3 has 15 residues. Germline assignment: CDR1 MDHEN and CDR2 SYDVKM. V was cut by 2 bases and J by 1 base, with 11 bases left in between. Supplemented by reference TRBV28 and TRBJ1-1, the full variable domain reads DVKVTQSSRYLVKRTGEKVFLECVQDMDHENMFWYRQDPGLGLRLIYFSYDVKMKEKGDIPEGYSVSREKKERFSLILESASTNQTSMYLCASSLTIGRNTEAFFGQGTRLTVV.

This chain links TRBV2 with TRBJ2-2; TRBD2 matches 11 bases. Looked up from germline, CDR1 is SNHLY and CDR2 is FYNNEI. Trimming cost V 6 bases and J 6 bases; bases outside gene matches: 6. This CDR3 is 15 amino acids long. CDR3 sequence: CASSRLAGPPGELFF. CDR3 in DNA: TGTGCCAGCAGCCGACTAGCGGGACCCCCCGGGGAGCTGTTTTTT.